This entry lists 32 T cell receptor beta chains sequenced from one sample in a study of PD-L1 blockade in urothelial cancer. The table came from immunoSEQ multiplex PCR; TCRdb's copy has only in-frame clones and leaves some out. Found here are tens of thousands of clones, about 80% of them singletons; the top ten hold more than 3.5%. The sample was PBMCs, taken around atezolizumab (anti-PD-L1) treatment. The receptors originated from a man between 70 and 80 years old with urothelial cancer.

This sequence joins TRBV2 and TRBJ1-2; unclear D gene. The ends were cut back, 5 bases at V and 7 bases at J, with 11 bases in the middle. The CDR3 spans 12 residues. Looked up from germline, CDR1 is SNHLY and CDR2 is FYNNEI. The CDR3 region is CASSPSGGGYTF. Written as DNA, the CDR3 is TGTGCCAGCAGTCCCTCGGGTGGTGGCTACACCTTC.

In this sample, this clone turned up once. The genes are TRBV9 and TRBJ1-4, with 7 bases aligning to TRBD1. Trimming removed 4 bases from V and 10 bases from J; junction bases left unmatched: 13. Germline V CDR1 and CDR2: SGDLS, YYNGEE. The CDR3 has 15 residues. This CDR3 reads CASSPGRQGVGKLFF. The DNA for the CDR3 is TGTGCCAGCAGCCCCGGCCGGCAGGGGGTAGGAAAACTGTTTTTT.

This clone appeared a few times. This rearrangement joins TRBV4-3 to TRBJ2-5; TRBD1 is a possible D gene (7 bases). V lost 3 bases and J 2 bases, leaving 16 bases between the germline ends. From germline, CDR1 is LGHNA and CDR2 YSLEER. The CDR3 spans 16 residues. CDR3 amino acids: CASSQGGQFGQETQYF. CDR3 nucleotide sequence: TGCGCCAGCAGCCAGGGGGGACAGTTCGGTCAAGAGACCCAGTACTTC.

The rearrangement links TRBV6-6 to TRBJ2-1; D is possibly TRBD1 (5 bases). Germline CDR1 and CDR2: MNHNY and SVGAGI (reference sequence). Trimming left V 2 bases short and J 7 bases short, with 9 bases between. The CDR3 covers 13 residues. DNA of the CDR3: TGTGCCAGCAGTTACCGGACAAGTAATGAGCAGTTCTTC. Its translation: CASSYRTSNEQFF.

In its sample, this clone was seen once. The chain recombines TRBV4-2 with TRBJ2-2, with 10 bases fitting TRBD1. The CDR3 is made up of 15 amino acids. V shed 4 bases and J 3 bases; nucleotides not matched to a gene: 2. Germline V gene lookup returns CDR1 LGHNA and CDR2 YNFKEQ. In DNA form, the CDR3 reads TGTGCCAGCAGCCTAGGGACAGGGGACACCGGGGAGCTGTTTTTT. It codes for CASSLGTGDTGELFF.

The chain links TRBV19 to TRBJ2-7, with 8 bases that match TRBD1. CDR1 LNHDA and CDR2 SQIVND come from the germline V gene (reference sequence). After removal of 3 bases from V and 2 bases from J, the junction contained 3 bases not matched to a gene. The CDR3 contains 14 residues. In nucleotides, the CDR3 is TGTGCCAGTAGTATCGGGACAGGACCCTACGAGCAGTACTTC. The encoded protein is CASSIGTGPYEQYF.

This clone was recorded a few times. The chain has TRBV20-1 and TRBJ1-1; tentatively, D is TRBD1 (6 bases). Trimming cost V 5 bases and J 7 bases, with 11 bases left between them. Germline V gene lookup returns CDR1 DFQATT and CDR2 SNEGSKA (reference sequence). The CDR3 totals 11 residues. CDR3 DNA sequence: TGCAGTGCTCTACGGACAGATGAAGCTTTCTTT. It yields the protein CSALRTDEAFF.

The rearrangement uses TRBV18 and TRBJ1-4; TRBD1 aligns across 8 bases. There are 16 residues in the CDR3. Germline lookup yields CDR1 KGHSH and CDR2 LQKENI. J was trimmed by 10 bases and V by 0 bases; bases with no gene match: 10. As DNA, the CDR3 is TGTGCCAGCTCACCACCGGGTCAGGGGGCATCGGGAAAACTGTTTTTT. This encodes CASSPPGQGASGKLFF.

The V call is TRBV5-1, the J call TRBJ2-5, with 8 positions matching TRBD2. This CDR3 has 15 residues. Germline values: CDR1 SGHRS, CDR2 YFSETQ. V was pared by 7 bases and J by 4 bases, with 12 bases of the junction left unmatched. The CDR3 bases are TGCGCCAGCGATTCGGGGGGGCCTGGCGGAGAGACCCAGTACTTC. Encoded protein: CASDSGGPGGETQYF. The complete variable domain, with remaining parts taken from reference TRBV5-1 and TRBJ2-5, reads KAGVTQTPRYLIKTRGQQVTLSCSPISGHRSVSWYQQTPGQGLQFLFEYFSETQRNKGNFPGRFSGRQFSNSRSEMNVSTLELGDSALYLCASDSGGPGGETQYFGPGTRLLVL.

CDR3 protein: CASSQGQNYGYTF. The CDR3 bases are TGCGCCAGCAGCCAGGGACAGAACTATGGCTACACCTTC. The chain has TRBV5-1 and TRBJ1-2, with 7 bases matching TRBD1. V lost 4 bases, J lost 2 bases, and 2 bases stayed unmatched. Germline assignment: CDR1 SGHRS and CDR2 YFSETQ. There are 13 residues in the CDR3.

This chain links TRBV14 with TRBJ1-4; 7 bases are shared with TRBD1. V lost 2 bases to trimming and J lost 4 bases; unmatched junction nucleotides: 7. The CDR3 has 16 amino acids. The V gene's germline CDR1 is SGHDN and CDR2 FVKESK. The CDR3 loop is CASSQNPGQLNEKLFF. CDR3 DNA: TGTGCCAGCAGCCAAAACCCGGGACAGCTTAATGAAAAACTGTTTTTT. Supplemented by reference TRBV14 and TRBJ1-4, the full variable domain reads EAGVTQFPSHSVIEKGQTVTLRCDPISGHDNLYWYRRVMGKEIKFLLHFVKESKQDESGMPNNRFLAERTGGTYSTLKVQPAELEDSGVYFCASSQNPGQLNEKLFFGSGTQLSVL.

The V and J genes are TRBV9 and TRBJ2-5, with D perhaps matching TRBD1 (6 bases). Germline CDR1 reads SGDLS; CDR2 reads YYNGEE. The V gene lost 0 bases and the J gene lost 5 bases, with 17 bases spanning the gap. The length of the CDR3 is 16 residues. DNA of the CDR3: TGTGCCAGCAGCGTAGTCGCAGGGGAGTCTGGGGAGACCCAGTACTTC. Its protein is CASSVVAGESGETQYF.

The rearrangement joins TRBV9 to TRBJ1-5; possibly TRBD1 for D (5 bases). The V end was cut by 3 bases, the J end by 0 bases, with 10 bases between. The germline V gene encodes CDR1 SGDLS and CDR2 YYNGEE. The CDR3 length is 15 residues. The CDR3 is CASSAGGNSNQPQHF. The CDR3 DNA follows: TGTGCCAGCAGCGCTGGGGGGAATAGCAATCAGCCCCAGCATTTT.

This chain connects TRBV27 to TRBJ2-1, with 8 bases that match TRBD2. Germline assignment: CDR1 MNHEY and CDR2 SMNVEV (reference sequence). Germline trimming cut 8 bases from V and 5 bases from J; bases unmatched to any gene: 14. The CDR3 covers 16 residues. The CDR3: CASRTISGVLHNEQFF. In DNA, the CDR3 is TGTGCCAGCCGGACTATTAGCGGGGTTCTCCACAATGAGCAGTTCTTC.

The chain has TRBV6-4 and TRBJ2-1, with D possibly TRBD1 on 5 matching bases. Per germline, CDR1 MRHNA and CDR2 SNTAGT. The CDR3 is 13 amino acids. V was shortened by 6 bases and J by 3 bases, with 9 bases between the two germline ends. Written as DNA, the CDR3 is TGTGCCAGCAGCAGACAGTACTACAATGAGCAGTTCTTC. This codes for CASSRQYYNEQFF.

The J gene is TRBJ1-1, the V gene TRBV6-1; D ambiguous. V lost 4 bases to trimming and J lost 3 bases, with 12 bases between them. Per germline, CDR1 MNHNS and CDR2 SASEGT. This CDR3 has 14 residues. The CDR3 nucleotides are TGTGCCAGCAGTGTAGAGGGCGGGGACACTGAAGCTTTCTTT. Translating it yields CASSVEGGDTEAFF.

J is TRBJ2-7 and V is TRBV5-1; D remains unclear. Per the germline V gene, CDR1 is SGHRS and CDR2 is YFSETQ. Trimming left V 1 base short and J 6 bases short, with 11 bases between. The CDR3 runs to 13 residues. The CDR3 coding sequence is TGCGCCAGCAGCTTGATGGGCAGAAGCGAGCAGTACTTC. It yields the protein CASSLMGRSEQYF.

V and J are TRBV19 and TRBJ1-2; D perhaps matches TRBD1 (5 bases). CDR1 and CDR2 (germline): LNHDA, SQIVND (reference sequence). The CDR3 spans 15 residues. V was pared by 6 bases and J by 1 base, with 15 bases between. The CDR3 protein is CASRETGIVNYGYTF. The CDR3 DNA reads TGTGCCAGTAGGGAAACAGGCATTGTTAACTATGGCTACACCTTC.

The V gene is TRBV7-3, the J gene TRBJ2-2; 9 bases map to TRBD1. The CDR3 is 16 residues long. Germline assignment: CDR1 SGHTA and CDR2 FQGTGA. Trimming took 7 bases from V and 1 from J; bases not matched to a gene: 7. The CDR3 spells CASTQGGQGNTGELFF. As DNA, the CDR3 is TGTGCCAGCACTCAGGGGGGACAGGGGAACACCGGGGAGCTGTTTTTT.

Notes on this clone: The limits of the CDR3 on the DNA are not certain, so only TCRdb's listed CDR3 is given. The chain uses TRBV28 and TRBJ2-3; the table gives TRBD1 as D, unverified against the DNA. The CDR3 adds up to 15 amino acids, both ends counted. Per germline, CDR1 MDHEN and CDR2 SYDVKM. CDR3 loop: CASILDRASTDTQYF.

This clone has only one observation. V and J are TRBV5-6 and TRBJ1-6; 11 bases agree with TRBD1. V shed 2 bases, J shed 10 bases, and the junction held 5 bases outside the gene matches. The CDR3 is 15 amino acids. The V gene's germline CDR1 is SGHDT and CDR2 YYEEEE. The chain's CDR3 is CASSFGTGGISPLHF. In nucleotides, the CDR3 is TGTGCCAGCAGCTTTGGGACAGGGGGAATCTCACCCCTCCACTTT.

CDR3: CASSQERVGRGLNSPLHF. Written as DNA, the CDR3 is TGCGCCAGCAGCCAAGAAAGGGTCGGCAGGGGGTTAAATTCACCCCTCCACTTT. The chain links TRBV4-3 to TRBJ1-6; the match to TRBD1 covers 7 bases. The CDR3 is 18 amino acids. Trimming cost V 0 bases and J 7 bases; bases outside gene matches: 12. The V gene's germline CDR1 is LGHNA and CDR2 YSLEER.

The V gene is TRBV6-1, the J gene TRBJ2-1; 9 bases agree with TRBD2. Losses at the gene ends were 3 bases for V and 8 bases for J; bases not matched to a gene: 5. Germline V lookup: CDR1 MNHNS, CDR2 SASEGT. This CDR3 contains 14 residues. The CDR3 DNA follows: TGTGCCAGCAGTGAGCGGGGGGGCGTCGATGAGCAGTTCTTC. This translates into CASSERGGVDEQFF.

The chain couples TRBV2 to TRBJ2-1; D not resolved. V gave up 7 bases and J gave up 8 bases, with 18 bases separating them. The germline V gene encodes CDR1 SNHLY and CDR2 FYNNEI. The CDR3 has 14 residues. For the CDR3, the DNA is TGTGCCAGCACCCCCACGGGTCGTCTGGATGAGCAGTTCTTC. Protein: CASTPTGRLDEQFF.

The chain combines TRBV6-1 with TRBJ1-2, with D unclear. The CDR3 consists of 13 residues. Per germline, CDR1 MNHNS and CDR2 SASEGT. V was trimmed by 4 bases and J by 4 bases, leaving 10 bases between them. DNA for the CDR3: TGTGCCAGCAGTGCTAGGCAGCCCTATGGCTACACCTTC. It yields the protein CASSARQPYGYTF.

J is TRBJ2-3 and V is TRBV4-1, with 9 bases that match TRBD1. Unmatched junction bases numbered 7, after V lost 4 bases and J lost 5 bases. The CDR3 runs 15 residues. Germline loops: CDR1 MGHRA, CDR2 YSYEKL. CDR3 amino acids: CASSRTGTGLDTQYF. CDR3 DNA sequence: TGCGCCAGCAGCCGCACCGGGACAGGGTTAGATACGCAGTATTTT.

V gene TRBV5-4 combines with J gene TRBJ2-7, with D possibly matching TRBD1 (5 bases). Germline assignment: CDR1 SGHNT and CDR2 YYREEE (reference sequence). V lost 0 bases, J lost 2 bases, and 12 bases lay in between. This CDR3 spans 15 amino acids. The CDR3 region has the DNA TGTGCCAGCAGCTTGGGACGCACCAGGGCCTACGAGCAGTACTTC. The encoded protein is CASSLGRTRAYEQYF.

The chain couples TRBV19 to TRBJ1-1; 7 nucleotides align to TRBD1. After removal of 5 bases from V and 4 bases from J, the junction contained 10 bases not matched to a gene. Germline CDR1 is LNHDA and CDR2 is SQIVND (reference sequence). The CDR3 runs to 15 residues. CDR3 DNA: TGTGCCAGTAGTTTCCGACAGGGCAAACCCACTGAAGCTTTCTTT. It translates to CASSFRQGKPTEAFF.

The chain joins TRBV6-6 to TRBJ1-1; D may be TRBD1 (6 bases). The CDR3 spans 13 residues. Germline V CDR1 and CDR2: MNHNY, SVGAGI (reference sequence). The V end lost 0 bases, the J end lost 5 bases, and 7 bases lay between the germline ends. CDR3 protein: CASSYSQGTEAFF. CDR3 coding DNA: TGTGCCAGCAGTTACTCACAGGGTACTGAAGCTTTCTTT.

The chain uses TRBV5-8 and TRBJ2-3; weak D call: TRBD1 (5 bases). Germline V CDR1 and CDR2: SGHTS, YDEGEE. This CDR3 has 14 amino acids. The V gene lost 4 bases and the J gene lost 4 bases, with 13 bases spanning the gap. CDR3 amino acids: CASSGNLGADTQYF. Written as DNA, the CDR3 is TGTGCCAGCAGCGGGAACTTAGGGGCAGATACGCAGTATTTT.

This clone appeared many times. The V gene is TRBV29-1, the J gene TRBJ1-2; D is uncertain. CDR3 size: 13 residues. Germline loops: CDR1 SQVTM, CDR2 ANQGSEA. The V and J ends lost 6 bases and 8 bases respectively, with 19 bases between them. The chain's CDR3 is CSVSGGEAGGYTF. CDR3 nucleotides: TGCAGCGTCTCGGGCGGGGAGGCGGGCGGCTACACCTTC.

This clone appeared once. The chain joins TRBV5-1 to TRBJ1-4; TRBD1 matches at 7 bases. V lost 6 bases and J lost 8; bases outside the gene matches: 10. The germline CDR1 and CDR2 sequences are SGHRS and YFSETQ. CDR3 length equals 14 residues. CDR3 nucleotide sequence: TGCGCCAGCATGTCAGGGGGTGTTGGGGAAAAACTGTTTTTT. It yields the protein CASMSGGVGEKLFF.